This T cell receptor (beta chain) was observed in a study of blood T cell repertoires in COVID-19. This table comes from immunoSEQ multiplex PCR, and its TCRdb copy is limited to in-frame clones, with some not included. The sample yields about 220,000 clones, around 82% seen once. This clone was detected once. The CDR3 is 14 amino acids. Germline V CDR1 and CDR2: SGHDN, FVKESK. Trimming cost V 1 base and J 10 bases, with 16 bases left between them. Sequenced input: peripheral blood. This receptor was obtained from a woman of 80 years or more with acute or convalescent COVID-19. The chain carries TRBV14 and TRBJ1-1, with no clear D. The CDR3 is CASSQGGGVGAAFF. The CDR3 coding sequence is TGTGCCAGCAGCCAAGGAGGCGGGGTAGGTGCAGCTTTCTTT.